These 20 T cell receptor beta chains were all obtained from the same sample, sequenced in a study of blood T cells in healthy people across ages. Through a sample-barcoded 5' primer and a J-beta primer mix, a second PCR was run for roughly 7 to 11 cycles. One entry per CDR3 protein, called by TCRdb with MiXCR from the 5' RACE reads. Among approximately 760,000 distinct CDR3 sequences listed, 20% to 25% were seen once. The same sample was also studied in work on T cells of mothers and their children.

The sequenced sample was blood. The origin of the receptors is a boy aged 5-17 years in good health.

Notes on this clonotype: Germline and junction disagree at one end, which may indicate a read error. The V and J genes are TRBV12-3 or TRBV12-4 and TRBJ2-2; D possibly corresponds to TRBD2 (5 bases). This CDR3 is built from 14 residues. The CDR3, as DNA: TGTGCCAGCGTTTCGTCTTTCAACACCGGGGAACTGTTTTTT. Its translation: CASVSSFNTGELFF.

The gene calls are TRBV29-1 and TRBJ2-5; 14 nucleotides align to TRBD2. The CDR3 is 14 residues long. V gave up 6 bases and J gave up 5 bases; unmatched junction bases: 5. Germline V gene data show CDR1 as SQVTM and CDR2 as ANQGSEA. CDR3 sequence reads: CSVGLAGVGETQYF. The CDR3, as DNA: TGCAGCGTGGGACTAGCGGGAGTAGGTGAGACCCAGTACTTC.

The CDR3 DNA reads as TGTGCCAGCAGCTTGGGACCGGGACTAGCGGCATACAATGAGCAGTTCTTC. This encodes CASSLGPGLAAYNEQFF. The chain joins TRBV11-2 to TRBJ2-5, with 11 bases aligning to TRBD2. The end of the DNA is better explained by TRBJ2-1, so the J call may be wrong. Germline values: CDR1 SGHAT, CDR2 FQNNGV. This CDR3 is built from 17 residues.

The V gene is TRBV9, the J gene TRBJ1-2; no clear D gene. Trimming shortened V by 4 bases and J by 3 bases, and 16 bases separated the two germline ends. Germline values: CDR1 SGDLS, CDR2 YYNGEE. CDR3 length equals 15 residues. In DNA, the CDR3 is TGTGCCAGCAGCTTCGAAGAACTGCCCCACTATGGCTACACCTTC. Its protein product is CASSFEELPHYGYTF. Variable domain in full (rest from reference TRBV9 and TRBJ1-2): DSGVTQTPKHLITATGQRVTLRCSPRSGDLSVYWYQQSLDQGLQFLIQYYNGEERAKGNILERFSAQQFPDLHSELNLSSLELGDSALYFCASSFEELPHYGYTFGSGTRLTVV.

The V call is TRBV5-1, the J call TRBJ1-4; unclear D gene. Trimming took off 0 bases at V and 7 bases at J, with 13 bases between the two ends. The CDR3 has 15 residues. The germline V gene has CDR1 SGHRS and CDR2 YFSETQ. In nucleotides, the CDR3 is TGCGCCAGCAGCTTGGTTGGGATTTCGGGTGAAAAACTGTTTTTT. This translates into CASSLVGISGEKLFF.

This clonotype was found a few times. This chain links TRBV20-1 with TRBJ2-4, with 10 nucleotides matching TRBD2. V lost 3 bases and J lost 11; bases outside the gene matches: 7. Germline V lookup: CDR1 DFQATT, CDR2 SNEGSKA (reference sequence). CDR3 length: 13 amino acids. CDR3 bases: TGCAGTGCTAGGCCTAGCGGGAGTTTGGTTCAGTACTTC. It codes for CSARPSGSLVQYF.

In its sample, this clonotype was seen a few times. The chain employs TRBV29-1 and TRBJ2-1; the D is unclear. Trimming cost V 7 bases and J 10 bases, with 17 bases left between them. The length of the CDR3 is 12 residues. CDR1 SQVTM and CDR2 ANQGSEA come from the germline V gene. CDR3 coding DNA: TGCAGCGGTGGGTCAGACGTCTACGAGCAGTTCTTC. Translated: CSGGSDVYEQFF.

In its sample, this clonotype was seen many times. The chain carries TRBV20-1 and TRBJ2-7; perhaps TRBD2 as D (5 bases). The V gene lost 0 bases and the J gene lost 1 base, with 13 bases spanning the gap. CDR3 length: 15 amino acids. CDR1 is DFQATT, CDR2 SNEGSKA, per germline (reference sequence). CDR3 in amino acids: CSARDKGTSSYEQYF. The CDR3 nucleotides are TGCAGTGCTAGAGACAAGGGTACTAGTTCCTACGAGCAGTACTTC.

The rearrangement joins TRBV4-1 to TRBJ2-5; TRBD2 is a possible D gene (6 bases). The DNA end is more similar to TRBJ2-1, so the J call may be wrong. The CDR3 runs to 16 residues. Germline CDR1 is MGHRA and CDR2 is YSYEKL. The CDR3 DNA reads as TGCGCCAGCAGCCGCCCCCGCGGGACGGCCGAAGGTGAGCAGTTCTTC. Its translation: CASSRPRGTAEGEQFF.

V and J are TRBV7-9 and TRBJ1-6; D unclear. This CDR3 is 14 amino acids long. Germline V gene lookup returns CDR1 SEHNR and CDR2 FQNEAQ (reference sequence). V lost 1 base to trimming and J lost 6 bases, with 7 bases between them. The CDR3 bases are TGTGCCAGCAGCTTAGTTAGACCTAATTCACCCCTCCACTTT. This encodes CASSLVRPNSPLHF.

Ten or more counts support this clonotype. The chain employs TRBV20-1 and TRBJ2-1; maybe TRBD2 (6 bases). The V end was cut by 6 bases, the J end by 0 bases, with 15 bases between. Germline V gene lookup returns CDR1 DFQATT and CDR2 SNEGSKA (reference sequence). The CDR3 has 15 amino acids. Here the CDR3 reads CSAEGLQSSYNEQFF. DNA of the CDR3: TGCAGTGCAGAGGGACTTCAGAGCTCCTACAATGAGCAGTTCTTC.

The chain joins TRBV6-2 or TRBV6-3 to TRBJ2-5, with 9 bases fitting TRBD1. TRBJ2-7 explains the end of the DNA better; the J call may be wrong. The CDR3 length is 17 residues. Germline lookup yields CDR1 MNHEY and CDR2 SVGEGT. The CDR3 here is CASTRWGDRAASYEQYF. The CDR3 DNA follows: TGTGCCAGCACCCGTTGGGGGGACAGGGCGGCCTCCTACGAGCAGTACTTC.

In this sample, this clonotype turned up a few times. V is TRBV15 and J is TRBJ2-4; maybe TRBD2 (6 bases). V lost 1 base to trimming and J lost 2 bases, with 12 bases between them. This CDR3 is 16 amino acids long. The V gene's germline CDR1 is LNHNV and CDR2 YYDKDF (reference sequence). The CDR3 reads CATSRGGGESKNIQYF. Here the CDR3 DNA reads TGTGCCACCAGCAGAGGAGGAGGGGAATCCAAAAACATTCAGTACTTC. The variable domain in full, with the rest retrieved from reference TRBV15 and TRBJ2-4, is DAMVIQNPRYQVTQFGKPVTLSCSQTLNHNVMYWYQQKSSQAPKLLFHYYDKDFNNEADTPDNFQSRRPNTSFCFLDIRSPGLGDTAMYLCATSRGGGESKNIQYFGAGTRLSVL.

Points on this clonotype: One end of the junction does not line up with germline, which may come from a read error. This chain links TRBV6-1 with TRBJ2-1; D gene ambiguous. The CDR3 is made up of 14 amino acids. The germline gives CDR1 MNHNS, CDR2 SASEGT. CDR3 residues: CASSEQVSYDEQFF. The CDR3 DNA follows: TGTGCCAGCAGTGAACAGGTTTCCTACGATGAGCAGTTCTTC.

The chain carries TRBV20-1 and TRBJ2-1; D possibly corresponds to TRBD2 (6 bases). The V gene lost 0 bases and the J gene lost 9 bases, with 15 bases spanning the gap. Per the germline V gene, CDR1 is DFQATT and CDR2 is SNEGSKA (reference sequence). This CDR3 comprises 14 residues. The CDR3 loop is CSAREGAGYGEQFF. The DNA for the CDR3 is TGCAGTGCTAGAGAAGGGGCGGGATACGGTGAGCAGTTCTTC.

This clonotype was counted between two and nine times. The chain uses TRBV27 and TRBJ2-2; D not certain. This CDR3 has 14 amino acids. V lost 5 bases to trimming and J lost 6 bases, with 13 bases between them. Germline V gene lookup returns CDR1 MNHEY and CDR2 SMNVEV (reference sequence). CDR3 sequence (DNA): TGTGCCAGCAGTCCGGGTAATAAGCCCGGGGAGCTGTTTTTT. Its translation is CASSPGNKPGELFF.

This clonotype occurred once. The rearrangement links TRBV28 to TRBJ2-7; no clear D. The germline V and J ends were trimmed by 5 bases and 7 bases, with 12 bases remaining between them. Germline lookup yields CDR1 MDHEN and CDR2 SYDVKM. The CDR3 is made up of 12 amino acids. The CDR3 DNA sequence: TGTGCCAGCAGTGTCACCTACAATGAGCAGTACTTC. Translation gives CASSVTYNEQYF.

The chain joins TRBV5-1 to TRBJ2-1, with a possible D match to TRBD2 (6 bases). The CDR3 covers 15 residues. Germline lookup yields CDR1 SGHRS and CDR2 YFSETQ. V dropped 0 bases and J dropped 5 bases, with 12 bases sitting between them. CDR3 sequence (DNA): TGCGCCAGCAGCTTGGGGGGACTGGCTCACAATGAGCAGTTCTTC. It translates to CASSLGGLAHNEQFF.

This clonotype was detected only a few times. This sequence joins TRBV29-1 and TRBJ2-5; 9 nucleotides align to TRBD1. The last part of the DNA fits TRBJ2-1 better; the J call may be wrong. Germline V gives CDR1 SQVTM, CDR2 ANQGSEA. This CDR3 has 18 residues. The CDR3 DNA reads TGCAGCGCAAACGGGGGGACAGGGTTCCGGGGCTCCTACAATGAGCAGTTCTTC. Translation: CSANGGTGFRGSYNEQFF.

The rearrangement uses TRBV7-2 and TRBJ2-2; the D is unclear. From germline, CDR1 is SGHTA and CDR2 FQGNSA. V was trimmed by 0 bases and J by 0 bases, leaving 8 bases between them. The CDR3 is 16 amino acids. The CDR3 protein is CASSLAYIANTGELFF. Here the CDR3 DNA reads TGTGCCAGCAGCTTAGCTTACATAGCGAACACCGGGGAGCTGTTTTTT.